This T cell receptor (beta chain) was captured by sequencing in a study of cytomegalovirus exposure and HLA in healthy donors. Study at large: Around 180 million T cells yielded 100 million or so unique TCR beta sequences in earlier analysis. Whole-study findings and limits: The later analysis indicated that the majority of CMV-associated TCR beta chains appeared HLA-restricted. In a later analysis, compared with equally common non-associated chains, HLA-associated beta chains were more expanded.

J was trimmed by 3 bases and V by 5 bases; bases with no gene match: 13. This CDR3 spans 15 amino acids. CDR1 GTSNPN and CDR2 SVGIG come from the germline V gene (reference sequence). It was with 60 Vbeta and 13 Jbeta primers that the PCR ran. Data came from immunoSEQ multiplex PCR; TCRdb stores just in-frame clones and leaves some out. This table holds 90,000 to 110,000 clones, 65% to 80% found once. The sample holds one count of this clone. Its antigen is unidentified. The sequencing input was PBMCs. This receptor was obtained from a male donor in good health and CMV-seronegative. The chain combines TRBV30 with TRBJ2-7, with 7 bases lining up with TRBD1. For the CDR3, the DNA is TGTGCCTGGGCCCGGGACAGTAACTACCTCTACGAGCAGTACTTC. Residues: CAWARDSNYLYEQYF.